This T cell receptor beta chain was identified in a study of blood T cells in healthy people across ages. Study findings and constraints: Observed TCR beta diversity showed a strong correlation with the percentage of naive T cells as measured by flow cytometry. Fewer expanded clones and more diversity marked long-lived versus aged donors.

The use of a sample-barcoded 5' primer and a J-beta primer mix characterized a second PCR of about 7 to 12 cycles. Every molecule of cDNA carried a tag from a template-switch adaptor with 12 random nucleotides. TCRdb independently ran MiXCR on the 5' RACE reads; one entry per CDR3 protein. Of about a million distinct CDR3 sequences in the sample, roughly 50% were seen once. The germline V and J ends were trimmed by 0 bases and 11 bases, with 19 bases remaining between them. The CDR3 consists of 15 residues. The V gene's germline CDR1 is MNHEY and CDR2 SVGAGI. Concerning this clonotype: What it recognizes is unknown.

The receptor was derived from a man between 25 and 39 years old in good health. The chain links TRBV6-5 to TRBJ1-1, with a tentative D call TRBD1 (6 bases). Sequenced input: blood. CDR3 residues: CASSYSGAGGGGAFF. CDR3 nucleotide sequence: TGTGCCAGCAGTTACTCGGGGGCGGGAGGTGGAGGGGCTTTCTTT.